Shown below are 22 T cell receptor beta chains from a single sample sequenced in a study of identical twins. TCRdb reanalysed the 5' RACE reads using MiXCR and keeps one entry per CDR3 protein. The table shows around 510,000 distinct CDR3 sequences, with about 13% occurring only once. The same data also went into a second study, on yellow fever vaccine responses in identical twins.

Sequenced: CD4+ T cells sorted from blood. Receptor source: a woman aged 18-29 years in good health.

The chain is built from TRBV6-4 and TRBJ2-7; D not resolved. Germline CDR1 MRHNA, CDR2 SNTAGT. The ends were cut back, 6 bases at V and 1 base at J, with 16 bases in the middle. The CDR3 has 15 residues. The CDR3 region is CASSRRLKVSYEQYF. CDR3 bases: TGTGCCAGCAGCAGGAGATTAAAGGTGTCCTACGAGCAGTACTTC.

The CDR3 reads CASKLTGARSAEQYF. DNA of the CDR3: TGTGCCAGTAAACTGACAGGGGCGAGATCCGCCGAGCAGTACTTC. This chain joins TRBV19 and TRBJ2-7; 8 positions agree with TRBD1. Unmatched junction bases numbered 14, after V lost 7 bases and J lost 6 bases. The CDR3 has 15 amino acids. CDR1 is LNHDA and CDR2 is SQIVND in the germline V gene (reference sequence).

In regard to this clonotype: An end of the junction does not agree with germline; a read error may underlie this. The chain combines TRBV12-3 or TRBV12-4 with TRBJ2-3, with TRBD2 matching 10 bases. There are 18 residues in the CDR3. The CDR3 bases are TGTGCCATCAGTCCAGGACTAGCGGTCCTAGGGAGCACAGATACGCAGTATTTT. This encodes CAISPGLAVLGSTDTQYF.

This rearrangement joins TRBV11-3 to TRBJ2-2; 8 bases align to TRBD2. This CDR3 contains 13 residues. The V segment lost 9 bases and the J segment 7 bases; nucleotides outside the gene matches: 7. The germline V gene has CDR1 SGHNT and CDR2 YENEEA. The CDR3 loop is CASKREYGGELFF. Here the CDR3 DNA reads TGTGCCAGTAAGCGGGAGTACGGCGGGGAGCTGTTTTTT.

In this sample, this clonotype turned up a few times. The chain joins TRBV12-3 or TRBV12-4 to TRBJ1-5; D perhaps matches TRBD1 (6 bases). Trimming pared 7 bases from V and 3 bases from J, leaving 10 bases between. This CDR3 is built from 13 residues. CDR3 in amino acids: CASKTGINQPQHF. The CDR3 DNA is TGTGCCAGCAAGACAGGAATCAATCAGCCCCAGCATTTT.

V usage is TRBV19 and J usage is TRBJ2-1; the match to TRBD2 covers 15 bases. Germline CDR1 and CDR2: LNHDA and SQIVND (reference sequence). The CDR3 contains 19 residues. Losses at the gene ends were 0 bases for V and 3 bases for J; bases not matched to a gene: 6. CDR3 sequence (DNA): TGTGCCAGTAGTATAGACCCCTGGACTAGCGGGGGGGTCTACAATGAGCAGTTCTTC. Protein product: CASSIDPWTSGGVYNEQFF.

This clonotype was seen repeatedly, ten times or more. The CDR3 here is CATSRKGRGTGELFF. The CDR3 DNA is TGTGCCACCAGTCGTAAGGGGCGCGGCACCGGGGAGCTGTTTTTT. This chain joins TRBV15 and TRBJ2-2; tentatively, D is TRBD1 (5 bases). The CDR3 contains 15 residues. The germline CDR1 and CDR2 sequences are LNHNV and YYDKDF (reference sequence). The ends were cut back, 6 bases at V and 4 bases at J, with 15 bases in the middle.

In its sample, this clonotype was seen a few times. The rearrangement joins TRBV9 to TRBJ1-1; no reliable D call. The CDR3 totals 14 residues. Germline values: CDR1 SGDLS, CDR2 YYNGEE. Deletions cut 1 base from V and 0 bases from J, with 7 bases between. CDR3 loop: CASSVMGMNTEAFF. CDR3 DNA sequence: TGTGCCAGCAGCGTAATGGGGATGAACACTGAAGCTTTCTTT.

The CDR3 sequence is CASSTGGGGNQPQHF. For the CDR3, the DNA is TGTGCCAGCAGTACAGGGGGCGGAGGCAATCAGCCCCAGCATTTT. The chain employs TRBV12-3 or TRBV12-4 and TRBJ1-5; 9 bases are a match to TRBD1. The V segment lost 5 bases and the J segment 2 bases; nucleotides outside the gene matches: 4. This CDR3 comprises 15 residues.

The CDR3 spells CASKGQPQETQYF. In DNA, the CDR3 is TGTGCCAGTAAAGGACAGCCACAAGAGACCCAGTACTTC. The gene calls are TRBV27 and TRBJ2-5; possibly TRBD1 for D (6 bases). The CDR3 totals 13 residues. V shed 9 bases and J shed 2 bases, with 13 bases lying between them. Germline values: CDR1 MNHEY, CDR2 SMNVEV (reference sequence).

The chain couples TRBV12-3 or TRBV12-4 to TRBJ2-1, with 12 bases identical to TRBD2. The CDR3 has 19 amino acids. The ends lost 5 bases at V and 12 bases at J; junction bases unmatched: 23. CDR3: CASSPRLAGAARGDEGQFF. The CDR3 DNA is TGTGCCAGCAGTCCCCGACTAGCGGGAGCGGCCCGAGGGGATGAGGGGCAGTTCTTC.

In this sample, this clonotype turned up many times. The chain is built from TRBV28 and TRBJ2-5, with D perhaps TRBD1 (6 bases). The CDR3 is made up of 15 amino acids. CDR1 MDHEN and CDR2 SYDVKM come from the germline V gene. The ends were cut back, 6 bases at V and 3 bases at J, with 17 bases in the middle. CDR3 in amino acids: CASSQGIPREETQYF. CDR3 DNA sequence: TGTGCCAGCAGCCAGGGGATACCAAGGGAAGAGACCCAGTACTTC.

The genes are TRBV6-6 and TRBJ2-7; maybe TRBD1 (5 bases). Trimming removed 4 bases at V and 3 bases at J, with 10 bases between. The CDR3 spans 13 residues. Germline V lookup: CDR1 MNHNY, CDR2 SVGAGI (reference sequence). The CDR3 DNA follows: TGTGCCAGCAGTTCTGACAGAAACTACGAGCAGTACTTC. Protein sequence: CASSSDRNYEQYF.

This clonotype was counted between two and nine times. The CDR3 protein is CASSFVSSSDEQFF. The CDR3, as DNA: TGTGCCAGCAGCTTTGTGTCATCTAGCGATGAGCAGTTCTTC. The V call is TRBV7-2, the J call TRBJ2-1, with a possible D match to TRBD2 (6 bases). V gave up 3 bases and J gave up 8 bases, with 14 bases separating them. Germline V gene data show CDR1 as SGHTA and CDR2 as FQGNSA. The CDR3 totals 14 residues.

This clonotype turned up a few times. The V and J genes are TRBV28 and TRBJ2-7, with a tentative D call TRBD2 (5 bases). Trimming cost V 6 bases and J 4 bases, with 16 bases left between them. The CDR3 is 14 residues long. Germline CDR1 MDHEN, CDR2 SYDVKM. The CDR3 loop is CASSHPTRSYEQYF. The CDR3 nucleotides are TGTGCCAGCAGCCACCCTACTAGAAGTTACGAGCAGTACTTC.

The chain employs TRBV20-1 and TRBJ2-2; D uncertain. Per germline, CDR1 DFQATT and CDR2 SNEGSKA (reference sequence). The CDR3 is 12 residues long. V was shortened by 3 bases and J by 4 bases, with 6 bases between the two germline ends. The CDR3 nucleotides read TGCAGTGCTAGCCTAGTCACCGGGGAGCTGTTTTTT. Amino acids: CSASLVTGELFF.

The gene calls are TRBV5-1 and TRBJ2-3; no clear D. V gave up 4 bases and J gave up 2 bases, with 14 bases separating them. This CDR3 is 15 amino acids long. Germline V lookup: CDR1 SGHRS, CDR2 YFSETQ. CDR3 DNA sequence: TGCGCCAGCAGCACGGACGTAATAACCACAGATACGCAGTATTTT. It encodes CASSTDVITTDTQYF.

This clonotype was recorded a few times. V gene TRBV5-5 combines with J gene TRBJ2-3, with 8 nucleotides matching TRBD2. The J segment lost 4 bases and the V segment lost 5 bases, leaving 12 bases of the junction unmatched. Germline V gene data show CDR1 as SGHKS and CDR2 as YYEKEE (reference sequence). The CDR3 is 16 amino acids. The DNA of the CDR3 is TGTGCCAGCAGGACCGGGACTAGTTATCTCCCAGATACGCAGTATTTT. Residues: CASRTGTSYLPDTQYF.

This chain joins TRBV7-2 and TRBJ2-7, with a possible D match to TRBD1 (5 bases). CDR1 and CDR2 (germline): SGHTA, FQGNSA. V was trimmed by 1 base and J by 5 bases, leaving 12 bases between them. The CDR3 loop spans 14 amino acids. CDR3 in amino acids: CASSLGQGGDEQYF. CDR3 sequence (DNA): TGTGCCAGCAGCTTAGGGCAGGGCGGCGACGAGCAGTACTTC.

The rearrangement links TRBV10-3 to TRBJ1-2, with D hard to call. The CDR3 contains 15 residues. V shed 2 bases and J shed 4 bases, with 14 bases lying between them. Germline V gene data show CDR1 as ENHRY and CDR2 as SYGVKD. The CDR3 protein is CAISETLLRSYGYTF. CDR3 nucleotides: TGTGCCATCAGTGAGACCCTCCTAAGATCCTATGGCTACACCTTC.

This clonotype has only a few counts. The chain joins TRBV27 to TRBJ1-5; 11 positions match TRBD1. Germline CDR1 reads MNHEY; CDR2 reads SMNVEV (reference sequence). This CDR3 has 15 residues. V lost 9 bases and J lost 5; bases outside the gene matches: 9. This CDR3 is CASRDRGGPDQPQHF. CDR3 sequence (DNA): TGTGCCAGTAGGGACAGGGGGGGCCCGGATCAGCCCCAGCATTTT.

This chain joins TRBV10-3 and TRBJ2-2; TRBD2 agrees at 13 bases. V was pared by 6 bases and J by 4 bases, with 11 bases of the junction left unmatched. Germline-derived CDR1 and CDR2 are ENHRY and SYGVKD. The CDR3 is made up of 18 amino acids. CDR3: CAISYGLAGDAGTGELFF. DNA for the CDR3: TGTGCCATCAGCTACGGACTAGCGGGAGACGCGGGCACCGGGGAGCTGTTTTTT.